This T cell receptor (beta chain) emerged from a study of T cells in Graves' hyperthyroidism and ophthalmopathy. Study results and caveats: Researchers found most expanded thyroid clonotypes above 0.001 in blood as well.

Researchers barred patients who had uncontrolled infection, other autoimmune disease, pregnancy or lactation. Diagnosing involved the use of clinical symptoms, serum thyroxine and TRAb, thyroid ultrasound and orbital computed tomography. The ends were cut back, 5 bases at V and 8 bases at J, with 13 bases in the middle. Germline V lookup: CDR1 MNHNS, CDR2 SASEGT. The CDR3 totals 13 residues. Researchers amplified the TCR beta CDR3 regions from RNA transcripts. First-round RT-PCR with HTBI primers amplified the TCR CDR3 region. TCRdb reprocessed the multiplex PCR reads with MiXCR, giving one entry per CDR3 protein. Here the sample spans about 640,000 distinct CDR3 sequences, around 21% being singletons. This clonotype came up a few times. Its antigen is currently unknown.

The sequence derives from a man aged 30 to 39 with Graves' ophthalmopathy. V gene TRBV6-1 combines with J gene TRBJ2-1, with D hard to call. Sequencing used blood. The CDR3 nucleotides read TGTGCCAGCAGTTCATCTGCTTTGGATGAGCAGTTCTTC. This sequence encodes CASSSSALDEQFF.